One and the same sample provided the 12 T cell receptor beta chains below, sequenced in a study of T cells in Graves' hyperthyroidism and ophthalmopathy. Amplification of TCR beta CDR3 regions was performed using RNA transcripts as template. Using the HTBI primer set, a first-round RT-PCR was run on the TCR CDR3. TCRdb reprocessed the multiplex PCR reads with MiXCR, giving one entry per CDR3 protein. The sample lists around 290,000 distinct CDR3 sequences; approximately 12% were seen once. Sequencing was done on a sample of blood. These receptors all stem from a woman aged 25 to 39 with Graves' hyperthyroidism that later progressed to Graves' ophthalmopathy.

This clonotype was detected many times. The rearrangement uses TRBV19 and TRBJ2-1, with 14 positions matching TRBD2. This CDR3 is 18 amino acids long. J gave up 0 bases and V 9 bases, and 10 bases lay outside the gene matches. Germline V gene data show CDR1 as LNHDA and CDR2 as SQIVND (reference sequence). The CDR3 region is CASHPGLAGASSYNEQFF. The CDR3 DNA sequence: TGTGCCAGCCATCCGGGACTAGCGGGAGCAAGCTCCTACAATGAGCAGTTCTTC.

This clonotype was recorded at least ten times. The chain links TRBV18 to TRBJ2-1, with D perhaps being TRBD1 or TRBD2 (5 bases each). Germline CDR1 and CDR2: KGHSH and LQKENI. The V end was cut by 0 bases, the J end by 7 bases, with 10 bases between. The CDR3 spans 14 residues. CDR3 coding DNA: TGTGCCAGCTCACCACCAGGCAGGGAGAATGAGCAGTTCTTC. It encodes CASSPPGRENEQFF.

This clonotype was recorded many times. The J gene is TRBJ2-2, the V gene TRBV28; tentative D call: TRBD2 (5 bases). V dropped 2 bases and J dropped 9 bases, with 16 bases sitting between them. The CDR3 is made up of 15 amino acids. Germline loops: CDR1 MDHEN, CDR2 SYDVKM. CDR3 bases: TGTGCCAGCAGTTTACGAGGGTTGGGAACGAGGGAGCTGTTTTTT. This codes for CASSLRGLGTRELFF.

The J gene is TRBJ2-1, the V gene TRBV9; either TRBD1 or TRBD2 may fit D (6 bases each). V lost 3 bases and J 2 bases, leaving 12 bases between the germline ends. The CDR3 contains 15 residues. Germline V gene data show CDR1 as SGDLS and CDR2 as YYNGEE. The CDR3 protein is CASSERGAAYNEQFF. CDR3 sequence (DNA): TGTGCCAGCAGCGAGAGGGGGGCAGCCTACAATGAGCAGTTCTTC.

This clonotype showed up many times. J is TRBJ2-1 and V is TRBV11-2, with TRBD2 identical over 8 bases. V shed 4 bases and J 7 bases; nucleotides not matched to a gene: 15. The length of the CDR3 is 17 residues. The germline gives CDR1 SGHAT, CDR2 FQNNGV. CDR3 sequence: CASSWRGLAGGRNEQFF. The DNA for the CDR3 is TGTGCCAGCAGCTGGAGGGGGTTGGCGGGAGGACGGAATGAGCAGTTCTTC.

This clonotype showed up many times. This chain joins TRBV6-1 and TRBJ1-1, with TRBD1 identical over 8 bases. This CDR3 comprises 13 residues. Germline V CDR1 and CDR2: MNHNS, SASEGT. Trimming cost V 6 bases and J 6 bases; bases outside gene matches: 6. CDR3 loop: CASRDREVAEAFF. In DNA form, the CDR3 reads TGTGCCAGCAGGGACAGGGAAGTCGCTGAAGCTTTCTTT.

V usage is TRBV7-8 and J usage is TRBJ2-7; possible D gene TRBD2, 6 bases. Trimming removed 4 bases at V and 0 bases at J, with 16 bases between. This CDR3 is built from 16 residues. CDR1 SGHVS and CDR2 FQNEAQ come from the germline V gene. CDR3 in amino acids: CASSYGVGGTSYEQYF. The CDR3 DNA is TGTGCCAGCAGCTACGGGGTGGGGGGTACCTCCTACGAGCAGTACTTC.

This clonotype was observed many times. J is TRBJ2-7 and V is TRBV20-1; D call uncertain. The CDR3 loop spans 15 amino acids. The germline V and J ends were trimmed by 5 bases and 5 bases, with 22 bases remaining between them. In germline, CDR1 is DFQATT, CDR2 SNEGSKA (reference sequence). As DNA, the CDR3 is TGCAGTGCTGCAGACCTTATACGGGCCATGAACGAGCAGTACTTC. Translation gives CSAADLIRAMNEQYF.

This clonotype was seen at least ten times. The gene calls are TRBV7-2 and TRBJ2-7; no reliable D call. Trimming cost V 7 bases and J 4 bases, with 11 bases left between them. CDR3 size: 12 residues. Looked up from germline, CDR1 is SGHTA and CDR2 is FQGNSA. The CDR3 sequence: CASTRNPYEQYF. CDR3 DNA sequence: TGTGCCAGCACACGTAACCCATACGAGCAGTACTTC. Full variable domain (remainder filled in from reference TRBV7-2 and TRBJ2-7): GAGVSQSPSNKVTEKGKDVELRCDPISGHTALYWYRQSLGQGLEFLIYFQGNSAPDKSGLPSDRFSAERTGGSVSTLTIQRTQQEDSAVYLCASTRNPYEQYFGPGTRLTVT.

The chain recombines TRBV5-8 with TRBJ2-5; D may be TRBD1 or TRBD2 (5 bases each). Germline loops: CDR1 SGHTS, CDR2 YDEGEE. The V end lost 3 bases, the J end lost 5 bases, and 17 bases lay between the germline ends. CDR3 size: 15 residues. CDR3 amino acids: CASSWDHGVEETQYF. CDR3 bases: TGTGCCAGCAGCTGGGACCACGGAGTAGAGGAGACCCAGTACTTC.

This clonotype was seen a few times. The chain combines TRBV27 with TRBJ2-2; possibly TRBD1 for D (6 bases). Germline V CDR1 and CDR2: MNHEY, SMNVEV (reference sequence). This CDR3 region has 15 residues. V gave up 4 bases and J gave up 3 bases, with 12 bases separating them. CDR3 in amino acids: CASSSQGWYTGELFF. CDR3 DNA: TGTGCCAGCAGTTCTCAGGGGTGGTACACCGGGGAGCTGTTTTTT.

By its share, this clonotype is medium-sized. The V gene is TRBV20-1, the J gene TRBJ2-5, with D perhaps given as TRBD1 or TRBD2 (5 bases each). This CDR3 has 16 residues. Germline V lookup: CDR1 DFQATT, CDR2 SNEGSKA (reference sequence). With 0 bases removed from V and 2 bases from J, the gap between germline ends came to 16 bases. CDR3 nucleotides: TGCAGTGCTAGAGATCTGGCGGGTTGGGGGCAAGAGACCCAGTACTTC. It specifies CSARDLAGWGQETQYF.